This T cell receptor beta chain was recorded in a study of T cell changes during pregnancy in multiple sclerosis. Assay: immunoSEQ multiplex PCR; the TCRdb copy retains only in-frame clones and omits some. Of 55,000 to 70,000 clones listed, roughly nine tenths are singletons. Germline CDR1 and CDR2: LNHDA and SQIVND (reference sequence). Trimming took off 8 bases at V and 0 bases at J, with 14 bases between the two ends. The CDR3 length is 15 residues. The receptor was isolated from a female donor with multiple sclerosis, enrolled in a pregnancy study. V is TRBV19 and J is TRBJ1-5; D not certain. This specimen consisted of CD4+ T cells from peripheral blood mononuclear cells, obtained in the third trimester of pregnancy. The CDR3 region is CASAHPSYSNQPQHF. The DNA for the CDR3 is TGTGCCAGTGCTCACCCCAGTTATAGCAATCAGCCCCAGCATTTT. Full variable domain (remainder filled in from reference TRBV19 and TRBJ1-5): DGGITQSPKYLFRKEGQNVTLSCEQNLNHDAMYWYRQDPGQGLRLIYYSQIVNDFQKGDIAEGYSVSREKKESFPLTVTSAQKNPTAFYLCASAHPSYSNQPQHFGDGTRLSIL.